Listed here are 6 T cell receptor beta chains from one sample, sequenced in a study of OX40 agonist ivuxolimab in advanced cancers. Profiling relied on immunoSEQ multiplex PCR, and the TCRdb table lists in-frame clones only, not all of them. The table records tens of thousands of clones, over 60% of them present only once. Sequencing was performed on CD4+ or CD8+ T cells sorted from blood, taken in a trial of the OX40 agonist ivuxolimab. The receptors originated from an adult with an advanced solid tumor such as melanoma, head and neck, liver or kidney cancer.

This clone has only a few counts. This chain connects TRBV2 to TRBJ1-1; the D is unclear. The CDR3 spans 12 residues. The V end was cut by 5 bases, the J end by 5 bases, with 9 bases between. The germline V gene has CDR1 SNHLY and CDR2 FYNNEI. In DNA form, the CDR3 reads TGTGCCAGCAGTTCGGGGAGGACTGAAGCTTTCTTT. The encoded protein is CASSSGRTEAFF.

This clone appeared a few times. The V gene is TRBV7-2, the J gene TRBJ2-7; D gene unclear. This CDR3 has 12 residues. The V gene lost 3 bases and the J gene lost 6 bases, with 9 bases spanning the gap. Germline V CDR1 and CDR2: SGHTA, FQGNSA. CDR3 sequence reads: CASSFDVGEQYF. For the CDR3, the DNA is TGTGCCAGCAGCTTTGATGTTGGCGAGCAGTACTTC.

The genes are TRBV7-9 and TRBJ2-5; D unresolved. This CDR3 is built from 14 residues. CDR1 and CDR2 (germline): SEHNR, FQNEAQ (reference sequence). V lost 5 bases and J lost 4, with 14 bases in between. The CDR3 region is CASSDLRSRETQYF. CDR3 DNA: TGTGCCAGCAGCGACTTAAGGTCAAGAGAGACCCAGTACTTC.

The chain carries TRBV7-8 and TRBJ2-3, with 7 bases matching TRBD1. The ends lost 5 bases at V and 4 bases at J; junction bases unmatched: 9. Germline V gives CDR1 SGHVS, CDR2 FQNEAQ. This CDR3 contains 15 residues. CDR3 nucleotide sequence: TGTGCCAGCAGCGCCCTAACGACAGGGTCAGATACGCAGTATTTT. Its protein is CASSALTTGSDTQYF.

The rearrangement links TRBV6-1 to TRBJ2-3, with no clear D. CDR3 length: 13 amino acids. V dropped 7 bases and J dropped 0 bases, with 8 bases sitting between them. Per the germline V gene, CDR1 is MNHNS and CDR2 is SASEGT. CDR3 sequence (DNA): TGTGCCAGCACCCCCTGGAGCACAGATACGCAGTATTTT. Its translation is CASTPWSTDTQYF.

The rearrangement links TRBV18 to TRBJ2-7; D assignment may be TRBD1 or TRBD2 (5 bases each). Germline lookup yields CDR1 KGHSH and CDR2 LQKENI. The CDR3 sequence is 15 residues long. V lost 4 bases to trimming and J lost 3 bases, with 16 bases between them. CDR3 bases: TGTGCCAGCTCACGACACCGGGACGGAGACTACGAGCAGTACTTC. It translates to CASSRHRDGDYEQYF.